The T cell receptor (beta chain) described here comes from a study of blood T cell repertoires in COVID-19. Across the study: Acute and convalescent COVID-19 specimens originated in the United States, Italy and Spain.

As processed by the authors: The authors estimated nucleated cell counts from reference gene primer amplification. Assay used: immunoSEQ multiplex PCR; TCRdb lists only in-frame clones, some missing. The V and J calls and clone size are taken from that table; D and trimming were inferred from the DNA. The profile shows about 30,000 clones, over 75% of them singletons. Germline CDR1 SGHRS, CDR2 YFSETQ. V trimming: 1 base; J trimming: 5 bases; junction bases outside the gene matches: 12. The CDR3 sequence is 17 residues long. The sample holds one count of this clone. Input material: peripheral blood. The receptor was isolated from a man in his fifties or sixties with active COVID-19. This sequence joins TRBV5-1 and TRBJ2-7, with TRBD1 identical over 10 bases. The chain's CDR3 is CASSLSLVGQGMNEQYF. CDR3 nucleotide sequence: TGCGCCAGCAGCTTGTCTTTAGTGGGACAGGGGATGAACGAGCAGTACTTC.